These T cell receptor beta chains were read from a single sample in a study of T cell repertoires in cytomegalovirus infection. No antigen has been assigned to these receptors. MiXCR, applied by TCRdb to the reads, yields one record per CDR3 protein. The profile shows around 360,000 distinct CDR3 sequences, about 35% of them singletons. The sample in question was cultured PBMCs, obtained from culture after CMV antigen stimulation. Receptor source: a human donor in good health (CMV status not recorded). Some clones in this sample may be carry-over from other donors' samples. The CDR3 runs from the conserved cysteine through the conserved F or W. Each record gives: J gene, clone size, V gene, D gene, CDR3 DNA, CDR3 protein. The D gene is left open where the match is weak. Some rows have no size entry. The others give once, few or many, or a class for an expanded clone.

>TRBJ2-3|NA|TRBV10-3|TRBD1
TGTGCCATCAGTGAGGCGACAGGGGTTTCCACAGATACGCAGTATTTT
CAISEATGVSTDTQYF
>TRBJ1-3|NA|TRBV7-8|NA
TGTGCCAGCAGCTTAGCGGCGGGACGGAGACATGAGAGCTCTGGAAACACCATATATTTT
CASSLAAGRRHESSGNTIYF
>TRBJ2-2|NA|TRBV25-1|TRBD2
TGTGCCAGCAGTTCGCCCGGGACTACAAACACCGGGGAGCTGTTTTTT
CASSSPGTTNTGELFF
>TRBJ2-3|few|TRBV7-2|NA
TGTGCCAGCAGCTTAGCGCTAGACAGTTTCACAGATACGCAGTATTTT
CASSLALDSFTDTQYF
>TRBJ2-4|NA|TRBV7-2|NA
TGTGCCAGCGCACGAGGGAGCGAAAACATTCAGTACTTC
CASARGSENIQYF
>TRBJ1-4|few|TRBV2|NA
TGTGCCAGCACCCACGGGGAGACTAGGGAAAAACTGTTTTTT
CASTHGETREKLFF
>TRBJ2-1|NA|TRBV4-3|TRBD2
TGCGCCAGCAGCCACGATCTAGCGGAGTCCTACAATGAGCAGTTCTTC
CASSHDLAESYNEQFF
>TRBJ2-3|NA|TRBV7-6|TRBD2
TGTGCCAGCAGCTTAGTCGGGACTAGCGGGAGTGCTGGGACAGATACGCAGTATTTT
CASSLVGTSGSAGTDTQYF
>TRBJ2-3|NA|TRBV2|TRBD2
TGTGCCAGCAGTCCTAGAGCGGGGGCCTGGTCCACAGATACGCAGTATTTT
CASSPRAGAWSTDTQYF
>TRBJ2-7|few|TRBV12-3/TRBV12-4|TRBD2
TGTGCCAGCAGTTTGGTTGGGCTAGCGGGAGGTCTGGAGCAGTACTTC
CASSLVGLAGGLEQYF
>TRBJ2-1|NA|TRBV7-2|TRBD2
TGTGCCAGCAGCTTAGTAGCGGGAAGAGCCTACAATGATCAGTTCTTC
CASSLVAGRAYNDQFF
>TRBJ1-1|many|TRBV7-2|NA
TGTGCCAGCAGCCCTTCCGGGACACCCAACACTGAAGCTTTCTTT
CASSPSGTPNTEAFF
>TRBJ1-1|NA|TRBV7-6|NA
TGTGCCAGCAGCCCCACGTTAGCGAACACTGAAGCTTTCTTT
CASSPTLANTEAFF
>TRBJ2-3|NA|TRBV5-1|NA
TGCGCCAGCAGCTTGGACTTCGCTAGCACAGATACGCAGTATTTT
CASSLDFASTDTQYF
>TRBJ2-5|NA|TRBV12-3/TRBV12-4|NA
TGTGCCAGCAGTCTCGGCAACAGCGTCGAGACCCAGTACTTC
CASSLGNSVETQYF
>TRBJ1-1|NA|TRBV5-4|NA
TGTGCCAGCAGCTTGGGTGCAGGCGTCATGAACACTGAAGCTTTCTTT
CASSLGAGVMNTEAFF
>TRBJ2-1|few|TRBV12-3/TRBV12-4|TRBD2
TGTGCCAGCATATCCATTAACAGGGGACTAGCGACCCACAATGAGCAGTTCTTC
CASISINRGLATHNEQFF
>TRBJ1-1|few|TRBV5-5|NA
TGTGCCAGCAGCTTGGCCGCCGGGAGAGGCACTGAAGCTTTCTTT
CASSLAAGRGTEAFF
>TRBJ2-1|many|TRBV7-2|NA
TGTGCCAGCAGTTCCCCGGGACAAACCTACAATGAGCAGTTCTTC
CASSSPGQTYNEQFF
>TRBJ2-1|many|TRBV12-3/TRBV12-4|NA
TGTGCCAGCAGTGGGAGCTCCTACAATGAGCAGTTCTTC
CASSGSSYNEQFF
>TRBJ2-3|NA|TRBV11-2|NA
TGTGCCAGCAGCTTAGAGACTCCTTCCACAGATACGCAGTATTTT
CASSLETPSTDTQYF
>TRBJ1-3|NA|TRBV7-9|NA
TGTGCCAGCAGTACCCAGGGGAGCTCTGGAAACACCATATATTTT
CASSTQGSSGNTIYF
>TRBJ2-5|many|TRBV29-1|NA
TGCAGCGTTGTCTGGGGCGTACAAGAGACCCAGTACTTC
CSVVWGVQETQYF
>TRBJ1-5|NA|TRBV7-4|NA
TGTGCCAGCAGCCCCCCCCGCGGGGTGAGGAGCAATCAGCCCCAGCATTTT
CASSPPRGVRSNQPQHF
>TRBJ1-2|few|TRBV2|NA
TGTGCCAGCAGCGCCCTACCTAACTATGGCTACACCTTC
CASSALPNYGYTF
>TRBJ2-1|few|TRBV6-6|TRBD2
TGTGCCAGCAGAATGACTAGCGGGGGCTTAGAGCAGTTCTTC
CASRMTSGGLEQFF
>TRBJ1-6|NA|TRBV20-1|NA
TGCAGTGCTAGCGCTGGACGGCCAACTCTTAATTCACCCCTCCACTTT
CSASAGRPTLNSPLHF
>TRBJ1-1|many|TRBV12-3/TRBV12-4|NA
TGTGCCAGCAGTTTAAGCGGTGAAGCTTTCTTT
CASSLSGEAFF
>TRBJ1-3|NA|TRBV19|NA
TGTGCCAGTAGTTTGGTTTCTCTCTCTGGAAACACCATATATTTT
CASSLVSLSGNTIYF
>TRBJ2-1|NA|TRBV27|TRBD2
TGTGCCAGCAGGAGGACTAGCCAAAACAATGAGCAGTTCTTC
CASRRTSQNNEQFF
>TRBJ1-3|few|TRBV30|NA
TGTGCCTGGAGTGCAGGACATGGGGACTCTGGAAACACCATATATTTT
CAWSAGHGDSGNTIYF
>TRBJ2-1|NA|TRBV7-6|NA
TGTGCCAGCAGCTTGGGGTGGGAGAGCGAAGAGCAGTTCTTC
CASSLGWESEEQFF
>TRBJ2-1|NA|TRBV6-2/TRBV6-3|NA
TGTGCCAGCAGTTCGGTAGAGGGGGCGGGAAATGAGCAGTTCTTC
CASSSVEGAGNEQFF
>TRBJ2-1|few|TRBV15|TRBD2
TGTGCCACCAGCAGAGATCTAGCGGGAGGGAACTACAATGAGCAGTTCTTC
CATSRDLAGGNYNEQFF
>TRBJ1-5|NA|TRBV19|NA
TGTGCCAGCGAAGACAGGACATCCAATCAGCCCCAGCATTTT
CASEDRTSNQPQHF
>TRBJ1-4|NA|TRBV18|NA
TGTGCCAGCTCACCTCAGAGTAATGAAAAACTGTTTTTT
CASSPQSNEKLFF
>TRBJ1-2|NA|TRBV19|NA
TGTGCCAGTAGTATAGTTGCAGGGAGGGACTATGGCTACACCTTC
CASSIVAGRDYGYTF
>TRBJ2-7|NA|TRBV7-2|NA
TGTGCCAGCAGCTTAGGTTTAGCCCCCTACGAGCAGTACTTC
CASSLGLAPYEQYF
>TRBJ2-1|NA|TRBV11-2|NA
TGTGCCAGCACTAGGGACCAACTCTACAATGAGCAGTTCTTC
CASTRDQLYNEQFF
>TRBJ1-2|few|TRBV6-2/TRBV6-3|NA
TGTGCCAGCAGTTACTCGACGGGGGCAGGAGGCTACACCTTC
CASSYSTGAGGYTF
>TRBJ2-6|NA|TRBV6-1|TRBD1
TGTGCCAGCTTGGACAGGCCCGGGGCCAACGTCCTGACTTTC
CASLDRPGANVLTF
>TRBJ1-2|NA|TRBV7-9|NA
TGTGCCAGCAGCCCTCACCGGGTCTATGGCTACACCTTC
CASSPHRVYGYTF
>TRBJ2-7|NA|TRBV4-3|TRBD1
TGCGCCAGCAGCCAAGACGGGACAGGGGCCTACGAGCAGTACTTC
CASSQDGTGAYEQYF
>TRBJ1-5|NA|TRBV4-2|TRBD1
TGTGCCAGCAGCCAAGGGGAAGACAGGGGAGGACAGCCCCAGCATTTT
CASSQGEDRGGQPQHF
>TRBJ2-3|NA|TRBV12-3/TRBV12-4|TRBD1
TGTGCCAGCAGCCCGACAGGGGGTAGCCATGCGGCAGATACGCAGTATTTT
CASSPTGGSHAADTQYF
>TRBJ2-1|NA|TRBV7-8|TRBD2
TGTGCCAGCAGCTTACGCGGGAGTTATAGCAATGAGCAGTTCTTC
CASSLRGSYSNEQFF
>TRBJ1-1|NA|TRBV11-3|TRBD1
TGTGCCAGCAGCCATACAGGGGGCTTCGGGAGGAGGGCTGAAGCTTTCTTT
CASSHTGGFGRRAEAFF
>TRBJ2-7|many|TRBV7-2|NA
TGTGCCAGCAGCTTAGTGTTCTCTGAAACCTACGAGCAGTACTTC
CASSLVFSETYEQYF
>TRBJ1-6|many|TRBV7-2|TRBD1
TGTGCCAGCAGCTCTCAGGGGGCCTATAATTCACCCCTCCACTTT
CASSSQGAYNSPLHF
>TRBJ1-5|NA|TRBV6-6|TRBD1
TGTGCCAGCACCACAGGGGGTAGCAATCAGCCCCAGCATTTT
CASTTGGSNQPQHF
>TRBJ2-2|NA|TRBV6-1|NA
TGTGCCAGCAGTACGCGGACTAACACCGGGGAGCTGTTTTTT
CASSTRTNTGELFF
>TRBJ1-4|NA|TRBV7-8|NA
TGTGCCGGTAAAGAGGCCGGACCCAACCGAAAACTGTTTTTT
CAGKEAGPNRKLFF
>TRBJ2-6|many|TRBV7-2|NA
TGTGCCAGCCTATTACGGGCTGGGGCCAACGTCCTGACTTTC
CASLLRAGANVLTF